A single sample gave rise to the 5 T cell receptor beta chains below, sequenced in a study of cytomegalovirus exposure and HLA in healthy donors. PCR employed 60 Vbeta and 13 Jbeta primers. Sequenced by immunoSEQ multiplex PCR; TCRdb stores in-frame clones only, minus some. The profile shows about 160,000 clones, 65% to 80% of them singletons. The source material was PBMCs. Receptor source: a female donor in good health and CMV-seronegative.

This clone was detected only once. The chain links TRBV9 to TRBJ2-5; 7 nucleotides line up with TRBD1. This CDR3 comprises 15 residues. CDR1 and CDR2 from the germline V gene are SGDLS and YYNGEE. V shed 5 bases and J 5 bases; nucleotides not matched to a gene: 12. This CDR3 is CASSDRTGAKETQYF. CDR3 sequence (DNA): TGTGCCAGCAGTGATCGGACAGGTGCAAAGGAGACCCAGTACTTC. The full variable domain, its missing parts supplied by reference TRBV9 and TRBJ2-5, is DSGVTQTPKHLITATGQRVTLRCSPRSGDLSVYWYQQSLDQGLQFLIQYYNGEERAKGNILERFSAQQFPDLHSELNLSSLELGDSALYFCASSDRTGAKETQYFGPGTRLLVL.

V gene TRBV4-1 combines with J gene TRBJ2-5; D ambiguous. This CDR3 has 15 residues. The V gene lost 4 bases and the J gene lost 0 bases, with 12 bases spanning the gap. The germline CDR1 and CDR2 sequences are MGHRA and YSYEKL. The CDR3 reads CASSRRDLNQETQYF. The CDR3 DNA reads as TGCGCCAGCAGCCGGAGAGACTTGAACCAAGAGACCCAGTACTTC.

This chain links TRBV7-2 with TRBJ2-2, with unresolved D. Deletions cut 1 base from V and 5 bases from J, with 8 bases between. The V gene's germline CDR1 is SGHTA and CDR2 FQGNSA. The CDR3 covers 14 residues. The CDR3 region is CASSLGWRTGELFF. The CDR3 DNA reads TGTGCCAGCAGCTTAGGATGGAGAACCGGGGAGCTGTTTTTT. Supplemented by reference TRBV7-2 and TRBJ2-2, the full variable domain reads GAGVSQSPSNKVTEKGKDVELRCDPISGHTALYWYRQSLGQGLEFLIYFQGNSAPDKSGLPSDRFSAERTGGSVSTLTIQRTQQEDSAVYLCASSLGWRTGELFFGEGSRLTVL.

This clone was detected only a few times. V gene TRBV29-1 combines with J gene TRBJ1-1; unclear D gene. V was pared by 0 bases and J by 1 base, with 6 bases between. The CDR3 consists of 13 residues. CDR1 is SQVTM and CDR2 is ANQGSEA in the germline V gene. The CDR3 reads CSVEEYSNTEAFF. The CDR3 bases are TGCAGCGTTGAAGAATACTCGAACACTGAAGCTTTCTTT.

The gene calls are TRBV7-9 and TRBJ2-7; 7 nucleotides match TRBD2. Germline values: CDR1 SEHNR, CDR2 FQNEAQ (reference sequence). The CDR3 consists of 14 residues. Trimming removed 5 bases from V and 0 bases from J; junction bases left unmatched: 4. CDR3 loop: CASSASGSSYEQYF. CDR3 nucleotides: TGTGCCAGCAGCGCTAGCGGTAGCTCCTACGAGCAGTACTTC.